The clone carrying this TCR beta chain was recorded a few times. Its target is unknown. MiXCR, run by TCRdb on the 5' RACE reads, gives a single entry per CDR3 protein. Of a few hundred thousand distinct CDR3 sequences in the sample, roughly 13% were seen once. V was pared by 4 bases and J by 11 bases, with 12 bases between. CDR3 length equals 11 residues. Germline V gives CDR1 SQVTM, CDR2 ANQGSEA. The data originate from a study of T-cell memory formation after mild COVID-19. Across the study: TCR clusters mostly belonged to single donors.

Findings of the study overall: Several responding clones turned up in pre-infection memory, indicating that cross-reactive memory may have taken part. Day 15 to 85 contracting clones showed balanced CD4/CD8; later expanders leaned CD4+.

The chain recombines TRBV29-1 with TRBJ1-5, with D perhaps matching TRBD1 (5 bases). The clonotype originates from a man aged 18 to 29 who had mild COVID-19 (a few samples of this study predate the infection). Cell type and time point are not known. Specimen: PBMCs or a T cell subset sorted from them (not recorded which). CDR3 nucleotides: TGCAGCGTTGGGGACGGGGGGACCCAGCATTTT. Translating gives CSVGDGGTQHF.